The T cell receptor (beta chain) described here comes from a study of T cells in narcolepsy. Regarding the study as a whole: Comparing one patient's CSF and blood CD4+ clonotypes highlighted HCRT- and TRIB2-specific autoreactive clonotypes.

A note on this clone: No antigen is known for it.

The table came from immunoSEQ multiplex PCR; TCRdb's copy has only in-frame clones and leaves some out. The sample contains some 34,000 clones, 81% of which appear only once. The TCR was taken from a human donor in good health. Sequencing used memory (CD45RA-) CD4+ T cells from blood.

CDR3 amino acids: CAISQDRGSFSDGYTF. In DNA, the CDR3 is TGTGCCATCTCTCAGGACAGGGGGAGTTTTAGCGATGGCTACACCTTC. This chain connects TRBV6-6 to TRBJ1-2, with TRBD1 identical over 10 bases. The CDR3 spans 16 residues. The ends lost 10 bases at V and 6 bases at J; junction bases unmatched: 17. Germline V gene data show CDR1 as MNHNY and CDR2 as SVGAGI (reference sequence).